Listed below are T cell receptor beta chains from one sample, sequenced in a study of metastatic and nonmetastatic thyroid tumors. With MiXCR, TCRdb called clones anew from the PCR reads. There are tens of thousands of clones in the sample; more than 20% occur only once, and approximately 2.4% lies in the top ten. The sample comprised blood. Receptor source: a female donor with papillary thyroid cancer or a benign thyroid nodule (not recorded which). Some clones in this sample may be carry-over from other donors' samples. Both conserved end residues are part of each CDR3. The D gene is left open where the match is weak. Clone size is not always given. Where it is, it says once, few, many or a class for expanded clones.

j_call clone_size d_call v_call cdr3_nt cdr3_aa
TRBJ2-2 many NA TRBV7-2 TGTGCCAGCAGCGCACAGGGTGCCGGGGAGCTGTTTTTT CASSAQGAGELFF
TRBJ2-7 medium-sized TRBD2 TRBV10-1 TGCGCCAGCAGTGAGTCAACTAGCGGGGCCTACGAGCAGTACTTC CASSESTSGAYEQYF
TRBJ2-5 many NA TRBV9 TGTGCCAGCAGCGTAGTCAAGGCAGGGATGGAGACCCAGTACTTC CASSVVKAGMETQYF
TRBJ2-2 many TRBD1 TRBV5-1 TGCGCCAGCAGCCCCGGGACAGGGAACGCCGGGGAGCTGTTTTTT CASSPGTGNAGELFF
TRBJ2-3 NA TRBD2 TRBV11-2 TGTGCCAGCAGCCCAGGACTAGTCGGCACAGATACGCAGTATTTT CASSPGLVGTDTQYF
TRBJ1-4 many NA TRBV3-1 TGTGCCAGCAGCCAGGAGAGTTTTGGGGGGCCTAATGAAAAACTGTTTTTT CASSQESFGGPNEKLFF
TRBJ1-5 NA NA TRBV28 TGTGCCAGCAGGACCCGGGAGGTGGTCCGGGAGCCCCAGCATTTT CASRTREVVREPQHF
TRBJ2-5 many NA TRBV28 TGTGCCAGCAGTTCTGGGGGTTTACCCCAAGAGACCCAGTACTTC CASSSGGLPQETQYF
TRBJ2-7 medium-sized NA TRBV5-1 TGCGCCAGCAGCTTAGGCCTGGCTAGCTCCTCCCAGGGGCAGTACTTC CASSLGLASSSQGQYF
TRBJ1-5 many NA TRBV6-2/TRBV6-3 TGTGCCAGCAGTTACTCGGCAGGTACCGGTCAGCCCCAGCATTTT CASSYSAGTGQPQHF
TRBJ2-3 many TRBD2 TRBV10-3 TGTGCCATCAGTGATCTAGCGGGGACCTCTGTCACAGATACGCAGTATTTT CAISDLAGTSVTDTQYF
TRBJ1-4 NA TRBD1 TRBV5-5 TGTTCCAGCACCCGTGGACAGGGGAGGGATGAAAAACTGTTTTTT CSSTRGQGRDEKLFF
TRBJ2-2 NA NA TRBV6-5 TGTGCCAGCGGTTACTACCCACACCGGACCGGGGATCTGTTTTTT CASGYYPHRTGDLFF
TRBJ2-7 NA NA TRBV10-2 TGCGCCAGCAGTGGAGCAGGGGTCAGTGGCTACGAGCAGTACTTC CASSGAGVSGYEQYF
TRBJ1-3 many NA TRBV2 TGTGCCAGCAGTCTCGGACAGTTCTCTGGAAACACCATATATTTT CASSLGQFSGNTIYF
TRBJ2-1 many TRBD2 TRBV28 TGTGCCAGCAGCCCGGGGGGGTGGTCTTCGTACAATGAGCAGTTCTTC CASSPGGWSSYNEQFF
TRBJ1-1 NA TRBD1 TRBV11-2 TGTGCCAGCAGCCCCCGTACAGGGGTCGAGGTGACTCGAGCTTTCTTT CASSPRTGVEVTRAFF
TRBJ1-5 few TRBD1 TRBV28 TGTGCCAGCAACCCCCACGGACAGGCCGGGCCTTCAGCCGAGCATTTT CASNPHGQAGPSAEHF
TRBJ1-1 many TRBD1 TRBV19 TGTGCCAGTAATTACATAGGAGGGGGCTTCGCTGAAGCTTTCTTT CASNYIGGGFAEAFF
TRBJ1-3 many NA TRBV27 TGTGCCAGCCAGTCGGGCTCTGGAAACACCATATATTTT CASQSGSGNTIYF
TRBJ2-2 many NA TRBV12-3/TRBV12-4 TGTGCCAGCGGGGAAACCGGGGAGCTGTTTTTT CASGETGELFF
TRBJ2-1 many TRBD2 TRBV29-1 TGCAGCGTTGTGGTCGGGGGACTAGCGGGAAGTAGTGAGCAGTTCTTC CSVVVGGLAGSSEQFF
TRBJ1-1 few TRBD1 TRBV12-5 TGTGCTAGTGGTTTGGTACCAGGGGGGACTGAAGCTTTCTTT CASGLVPGGTEAFF
TRBJ1-3 NA TRBD1 TRBV12-3/TRBV12-4 TGTGCCAGCAGTCCACAGGGGTTCTCTGTGAACACCATATATTTT CASSPQGFSVNTIYF
TRBJ2-7 NA TRBD1 TRBV5-1 TGCGCCAGCAGCGGGGGACAGGGGCTCGCCTACGAGCAGTACTTC CASSGGQGLAYEQYF
TRBJ2-5 many TRBD2 TRBV5-1 TGCGCCAGCAGCCCGGGACTAGCGGGACGGGAGACCCAGTACTTC CASSPGLAGRETQYF
TRBJ1-2 many NA TRBV30 TGTGCCTGGATGGGTCGTGGCTGGAGGGGCGGCTACACCTTC CAWMGRGWRGGYTF
TRBJ2-2 many NA TRBV14 TGTGCCAGCAGCCAAGTGTCTAAGGCCGGGGAGCTGTTTTTT CASSQVSKAGELFF
TRBJ2-5 NA TRBD1 TRBV30 TGTGCCTTGGAAGGACAGGGAAAAGAGACCCAGTACTTC CALEGQGKETQYF
TRBJ2-5 many TRBD2 TRBV15 TGTGCCACCAGCAGGCTAGCGGCCAAAGAGACCCAGTACTTC CATSRLAAKETQYF
TRBJ1-2 many NA TRBV27 TGTGCCAGCACTATAAGGCCGGGGACCATCTATGGCTACACCTTC CASTIRPGTIYGYTF
TRBJ2-7 many TRBD1 TRBV5-1 TGCGCCAGCAGCTTGGGTACAGGGGGCTCGGGATACGAGCAGTACTTC CASSLGTGGSGYEQYF
TRBJ2-7 few NA TRBV7-9 TGTGCCAGCAATCCATGTTGGCCCGAGGGCGAGCAGTACTTC CASNPCWPEGEQYF
TRBJ2-7 medium-sized NA TRBV6-1 TGTGCCAGCAGTGAAGCCTTAGGGGGCTACGAGCAGTACTTC CASSEALGGYEQYF
TRBJ1-6 NA TRBD1 TRBV6-1 TGTGCCAGCAGGGACAGGGAAAATTCACCCCTCCACTTT CASRDRENSPLHF
TRBJ1-4 many TRBD1 TRBV20-1 TGCAGTGCTAGACTTCCGACAGGGGTTATTGAAAAACTGTTTTTT CSARLPTGVIEKLFF
TRBJ2-7 NA NA TRBV5-4 TGTGCCAGCAGCTTGGCCAATAGGGTCCACGAGCTGTACTTC CASSLANRVHELYF
TRBJ1-4 many TRBD1 TRBV5-6 TGTGCCAGCAGCACGGAGGGACAGGGGAATGAAAAACTGTTTTTT CASSTEGQGNEKLFF
TRBJ2-1 many NA TRBV25-1 TGTGCCAGCAGCTCCCGGGACTTTCAATACAATGAGCAGTTCTTC CASSSRDFQYNEQFF
TRBJ2-5 many NA TRBV3-1 TGTGCCAGCAGCCAAGCCCCCCCTGTGGCGGATAAAGAGACCCAGTACTTC CASSQAPPVADKETQYF
TRBJ1-1 NA NA TRBV28 TGTGCAAGCGTACAACAAGGGGTCTCGAACACTGAAGCTTTCTTT CASVQQGVSNTEAFF
TRBJ2-7 few NA TRBV6-2/TRBV6-3 TGTGCCAGCAGTTACTCGAGTGGGTCCAACCCCTACGAGCAGTACTTC CASSYSSGSNPYEQYF
TRBJ2-3 many TRBD1 TRBV9 TGTGCCAGCAGCGTAGGGGGACAGGCAGATACGCAGTATTTT CASSVGGQADTQYF
TRBJ1-3 NA TRBD1 TRBV11-2 TGTGCCAGCAGCCCAACAGGGGGAGTGGGAAACACCATATATTTT CASSPTGGVGNTIYF
TRBJ2-3 many NA TRBV12-3/TRBV12-4 TGTGCCAGCAAGCCTGGTGGGTCGCTGGTAGATACGCAGTATTTT CASKPGGSLVDTQYF
TRBJ2-1 many NA TRBV10-3 TGTGCCATCAGCGAAGATTACGAGGAACGGGGGCAGTTCTTC CAISEDYEERGQFF
TRBJ1-2 many NA TRBV7-8 TGTGCCAGCAGCTTAGCAGGGGGGCCCTATGGCTACACCTTC CASSLAGGPYGYTF
TRBJ2-1 many TRBD2 TRBV10-3 TGTGCCATCAGTAATGGGGCTAGCGGGAGCTCCTACAATGAGCAGTTCTTC CAISNGASGSSYNEQFF
TRBJ2-7 medium-sized TRBD1 TRBV12-3/TRBV12-4 TGTGCCAGCAGCCCCTGGACAGGAGCAGGCGAGCAGTACTTC CASSPWTGAGEQYF
TRBJ2-1 many NA TRBV19 TGTGCCAGTAGTATTTTCTCGGATCGCAATGAGCAGTTCTTC CASSIFSDRNEQFF
TRBJ2-7 few TRBD2 TRBV6-1 TGTGCCAGCACCGGACTAGCGGCTGCCTACGAGCAGTACTTC CASTGLAAAYEQYF
TRBJ1-1 NA NA TRBV20-1 NA CSARGGREQYFGPGTEAFF
TRBJ1-3 NA NA TRBV9 TGTGCGAGCAGCGTAGACCCCCATTCTACCGGAATCACCATATATTTT CASSVDPHSTGITIYF
TRBJ2-2 many TRBD1 TRBV6-1 TGTGCCACAAAAGGGGACAGGGGATCCGGGGAGCTGTTTTTT CATKGDRGSGELFF
TRBJ1-5 many NA TRBV12-5 TGTGCTAGTGGTTTGTCCGGCGTGCAGCCCCAGCATTTT CASGLSGVQPQHF